A selection of T cell receptor beta chains follows, all from one sample in a study of human T cells and chemical hapten exposure. TCRdb passed the RACE reads through MiXCR, listing each CDR3 protein once. The data hold just over 70,000 distinct CDR3 sequences, with over 8.5% observed a single time. Sequenced material: whole blood, taken in connection with sensitization to the hapten diphenylcyclopropenone (DPC). All receptors come from a woman aged 45 to 65 with alopecia areata. Some clones in this sample may be carry-over from other donors' samples. Each CDR3 is given with its conserved first and last residue.

j_call: TRBJ1-1
v_call: TRBV20-1
cdr3_aa: CSALRWDTEAFF

j_call: TRBJ1-6
v_call: TRBV20-1
cdr3_aa: CSAPMGRHNSPLHF

j_call: TRBJ2-7
v_call: TRBV7-2
cdr3_aa: CASSAVDEQYF

j_call: TRBJ2-3
v_call: TRBV27
cdr3_aa: CASSFKASGPRADTQYF

j_call: TRBJ1-4
v_call: TRBV6-5
cdr3_aa: CASSYSGSINEKLFF

j_call: TRBJ2-5
v_call: TRBV12-3/TRBV12-4
cdr3_aa: CASSQRGKETQYF

j_call: TRBJ1-1
v_call: TRBV2
cdr3_aa: CASSRDNVGNTEAFF

j_call: TRBJ1-1
v_call: TRBV5-1
cdr3_aa: CASSWHTGEGTEAFF

j_call: TRBJ2-1
v_call: TRBV4-2
cdr3_aa: CASSLKQVAGPDGIEQFF

j_call: TRBJ1-2
v_call: TRBV18
cdr3_aa: CASSPMARGDGYTF

j_call: TRBJ2-7
v_call: TRBV28
cdr3_aa: CASRDRAYEQYF

j_call: TRBJ1-1
v_call: TRBV28
cdr3_aa: CASSSGGDSRTEAFF

j_call: TRBJ2-3
v_call: TRBV5-1
cdr3_aa: CASSFAADTQYF

j_call: TRBJ2-5
v_call: TRBV21-1
cdr3_aa: CASGRGQETQYF

j_call: TRBJ1-5
v_call: TRBV10-3
cdr3_aa: CAISEMLSHNQPQHF

j_call: TRBJ1-2
v_call: TRBV6-5
cdr3_aa: CASRIQSDSLYGYTF

j_call: TRBJ2-5
v_call: TRBV7-2
cdr3_aa: CASSLGGGVETQYF

j_call: TRBJ1-6
v_call: TRBV4-3
cdr3_aa: CASSRETVYNSPLHF

j_call: TRBJ2-3
v_call: TRBV5-1
cdr3_aa: CASSFTTGTDTQYF

j_call: TRBJ1-1
v_call: TRBV6-4
cdr3_aa: CASSDSHNMNTEAFF